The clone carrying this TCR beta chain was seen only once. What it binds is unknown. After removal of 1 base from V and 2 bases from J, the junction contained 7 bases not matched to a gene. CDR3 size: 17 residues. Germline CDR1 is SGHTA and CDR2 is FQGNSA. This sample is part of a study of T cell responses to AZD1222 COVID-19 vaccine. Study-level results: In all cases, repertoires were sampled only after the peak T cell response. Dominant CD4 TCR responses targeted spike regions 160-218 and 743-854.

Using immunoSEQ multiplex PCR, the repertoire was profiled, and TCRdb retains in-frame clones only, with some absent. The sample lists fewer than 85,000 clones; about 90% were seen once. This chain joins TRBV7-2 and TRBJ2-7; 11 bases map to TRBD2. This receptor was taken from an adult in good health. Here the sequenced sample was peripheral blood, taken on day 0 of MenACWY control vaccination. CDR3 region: CASSLGASGRPTYEQYF. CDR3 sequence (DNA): TGTGCCAGCAGCTTAGGGGCTAGCGGGAGGCCAACCTACGAGCAGTACTTC. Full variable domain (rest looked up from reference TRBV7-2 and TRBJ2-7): GAGVSQSPSNKVTEKGKDVELRCDPISGHTALYWYRQSLGQGLEFLIYFQGNSAPDKSGLPSDRFSAERTGGSVSTLTIQRTQQEDSAVYLCASSLGASGRPTYEQYFGPGTRLTVT.